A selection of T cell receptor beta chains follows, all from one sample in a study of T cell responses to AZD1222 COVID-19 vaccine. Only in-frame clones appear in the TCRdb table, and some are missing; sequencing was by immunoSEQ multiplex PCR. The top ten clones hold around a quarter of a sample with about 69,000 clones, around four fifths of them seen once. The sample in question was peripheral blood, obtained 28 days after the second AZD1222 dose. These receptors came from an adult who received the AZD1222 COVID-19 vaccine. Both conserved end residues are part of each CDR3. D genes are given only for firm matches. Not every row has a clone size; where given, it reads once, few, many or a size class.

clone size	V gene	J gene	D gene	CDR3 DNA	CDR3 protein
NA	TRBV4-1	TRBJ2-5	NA	TGCGCCAGCAGCCCCCGGTTCGGGAGAACGGAGACCCAGTACTTC	CASSPRFGRTETQYF
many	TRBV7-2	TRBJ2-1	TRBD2	TGTGCCAGCAGCTTAGCCCTGGGACTAGCGGGGGCCGCAAGCTCCTACAATGAGCAGTTCTTC	CASSLALGLAGAASSYNEQFF
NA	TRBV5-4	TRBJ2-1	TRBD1	TGTGCCAGCAGCCCGGGACAGGGGAATGAGCAGTTCTTC	CASSPGQGNEQFF
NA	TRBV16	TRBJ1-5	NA	TGTGCCAGCAGCCAATCTCCGGGGAACAATCAGCCCCAGCATTTT	CASSQSPGNNQPQHF
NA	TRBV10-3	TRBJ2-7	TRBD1	TGTGCCATCAGTCCTACACCGAGGGGGACAGAGAATTCCTACGAGCAGTACTTC	CAISPTPRGTENSYEQYF
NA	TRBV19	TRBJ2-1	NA	TGTGCCAGTAGTGCGGGACTTTTAATTGGGCGGCTTGAGCAGTTCTTC	CASSAGLLIGRLEQFF
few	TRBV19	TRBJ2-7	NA	TGTGCCAGTAGAGAACAGGGAATAGCCCTCTACGAGCAGTACTTC	CASREQGIALYEQYF
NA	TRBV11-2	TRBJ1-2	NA	TGTGCCAGCAGCTTAGCAGTAACTTCTCGAGGCTACACCTTC	CASSLAVTSRGYTF
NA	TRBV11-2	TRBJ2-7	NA	TGTGCCAGCAGCTCCCGGCGAGAGCAGTACTTC	CASSSRREQYF
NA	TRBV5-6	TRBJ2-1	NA	TGTGCCAGCAGCTTTCTCAACAATGAGCAGTTCTTC	CASSFLNNEQFF
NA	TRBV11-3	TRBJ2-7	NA	TGTGCCAGCAGCTTAGAAGGGATGGGCGAGCAGTACTTC	CASSLEGMGEQYF
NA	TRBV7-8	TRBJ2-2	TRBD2	TGTGCCAGCAGCTTAGGGACTAGCGGGAGCCCCGGGGAGCTGTTTTTT	CASSLGTSGSPGELFF
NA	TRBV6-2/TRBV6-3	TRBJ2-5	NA	TGTGCCAGCAGCCAACCCCCACAAGAGACCCAGTACTTC	CASSQPPQETQYF
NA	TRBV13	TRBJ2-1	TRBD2	TGTGCCAGCAGCTTGGGGCGGGGGACTCACAATGAGCAGTTCTTC	CASSLGRGTHNEQFF
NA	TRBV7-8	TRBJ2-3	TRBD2	TGTGCCAGCAGCTCCGGACTAGCGGGGAACACAGATACGCAGTATTTT	CASSSGLAGNTDTQYF
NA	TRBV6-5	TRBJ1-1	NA	TGTGCCAGCAGGAGGGAACTGAACACTGAAGCTTTCTTT	CASRRELNTEAFF
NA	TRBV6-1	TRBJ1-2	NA	TGTGCCAGCAGTGATGAGGACCCATTCCGCTTC	CASSDEDPFRF
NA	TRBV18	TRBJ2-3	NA	TGTGCCAGCTCACCAGGAATCCAGCGGGGCACAGATACGCAGTATTTT	CASSPGIQRGTDTQYF
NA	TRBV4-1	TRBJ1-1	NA	TGCGCCAGCAGCCAGGGTACAGGGATCGGCACTGAAGCTTTCTTT	CASSQGTGIGTEAFF
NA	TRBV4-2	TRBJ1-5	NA	TGTGCCAGCTCTCTTATGACAGATAGCAATCAGCCCCAGCATTTT	CASSLMTDSNQPQHF
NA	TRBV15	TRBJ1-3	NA	TGTGCCACCAGCAGAGATCTCAGAGACTCTGGAAACACCATATATTTT	CATSRDLRDSGNTIYF
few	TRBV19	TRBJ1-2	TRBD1	TGTGCCAGTACCCTAGGGGCCGGGACAGTCTATGGCTACACCTTC	CASTLGAGTVYGYTF
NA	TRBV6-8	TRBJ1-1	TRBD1	TGTGCCAGCAGTTACGGCAGGGGGGACACTGAAGCTTTCTTT	CASSYGRGDTEAFF
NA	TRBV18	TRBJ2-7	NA	TGTGCCAGCTCACCCCAGGACCTCTGGGCAGGCACCGAGCAGTACTTC	CASSPQDLWAGTEQYF
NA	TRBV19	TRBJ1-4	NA	TGTGCCAGTAGGTCGTTGGGGGGAAATGAAAAACTGTTTTTT	CASRSLGGNEKLFF
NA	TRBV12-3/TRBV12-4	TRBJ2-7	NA	TGTGCCAGCGCCCGCGGAGGACGTTACGAGCAGTACTTC	CASARGGRYEQYF
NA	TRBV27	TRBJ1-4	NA	TGTGCCAGCAGGAGGTACGGAAAACTGTTTTTT	CASRRYGKLFF
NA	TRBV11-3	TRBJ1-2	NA	TGTGCCAGCAGCCGGGGGCGAAATACTAACTATGGCTACACCTTC	CASSRGRNTNYGYTF
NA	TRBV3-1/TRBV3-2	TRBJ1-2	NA	TGTGCCAGCAGCCAAGATCTGTCCGGGGAAGGCTACACCTTC	CASSQDLSGEGYTF
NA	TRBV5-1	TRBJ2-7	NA	TGCGCCAGCAGCTCCCGCGGCTACGAGCAGTACTTC	CASSSRGYEQYF
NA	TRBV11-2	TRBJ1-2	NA	TGTGCCAGCAGTCGGACTAACTATGGCTACACCTTC	CASSRTNYGYTF
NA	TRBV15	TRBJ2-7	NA	TGTGCCACCAGCAGAGAGCAGGGTGGGGTAGGCGAGCAGTACTTC	CATSREQGGVGEQYF
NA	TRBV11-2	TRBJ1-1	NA	TGTGCCAGCAGCTTAGGCAGACTGGGTGAAGCTTTCTTT	CASSLGRLGEAFF
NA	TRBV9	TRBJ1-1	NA	TGTGCCAGCAGCGTAGGGGAAGGGTACACTGAAGCTTTCTTT	CASSVGEGYTEAFF
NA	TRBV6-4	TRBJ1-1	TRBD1	TGTGCCAGCAGTCCGGGACAGGGGCGGACTGAAGCTTTCTTT	CASSPGQGRTEAFF
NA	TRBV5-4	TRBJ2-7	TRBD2	TGTGCCAGCAGCGTTGCTAGCGGCGCCTACGAGCAGTACTTC	CASSVASGAYEQYF
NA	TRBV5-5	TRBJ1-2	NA	TGTGCCAGCAGCTTTTTCTCGCAGGGAACCAACTATGGCTACACCTTC	CASSFFSQGTNYGYTF
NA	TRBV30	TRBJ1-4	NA	TGTGCCTGGAGCGCAACTGAAAAACTGTTTTTT	CAWSATEKLFF
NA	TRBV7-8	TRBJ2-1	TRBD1	TGTGCCAGCTCATCTGGGACAGCACACAATGAGCAGTTCTTC	CASSSGTAHNEQFF
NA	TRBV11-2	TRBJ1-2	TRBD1	TGTGCCAGCAGACCCACAGGGGGCGCGGCCTATGGCTACACCTTC	CASRPTGGAAYGYTF
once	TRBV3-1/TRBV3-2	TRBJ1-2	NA	TGTGCCAGCAGTCAACAGGTTGGCTATGGCTACACCTTC	CASSQQVGYGYTF
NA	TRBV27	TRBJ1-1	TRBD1	TGTGCCAGCAGTGCCCCCGGGACAGGGTCTTATGAAGCTTTCTTT	CASSAPGTGSYEAFF
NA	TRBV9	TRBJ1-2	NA	TGTGCCAGCAGCCCTGACAGGAACTATGGCTACACCTTC	CASSPDRNYGYTF